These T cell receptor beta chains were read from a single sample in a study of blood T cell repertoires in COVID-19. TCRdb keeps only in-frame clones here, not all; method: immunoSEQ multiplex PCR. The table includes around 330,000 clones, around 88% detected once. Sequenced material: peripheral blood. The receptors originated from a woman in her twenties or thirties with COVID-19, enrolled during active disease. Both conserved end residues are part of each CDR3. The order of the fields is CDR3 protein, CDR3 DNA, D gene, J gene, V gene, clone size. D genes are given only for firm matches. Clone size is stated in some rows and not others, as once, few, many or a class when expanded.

CDR3 protein: CASSLFGTGYGYTF; CDR3 DNA: TGTGCCAGCAGTTTATTCGGGACAGGCTATGGCTACACCTTC; D gene: TRBD1; J gene: TRBJ1-2; V gene: TRBV28; clone size: NA
CDR3 protein: CASSRGQAFNSPLHF; CDR3 DNA: TGTGCCAGTAGCAGGGGTCAGGCCTTTAATTCACCCCTCCACTTT; D gene: NA; J gene: TRBJ1-6; V gene: TRBV19; clone size: NA
CDR3 protein: CASRQGPNTGELFF; CDR3 DNA: TGCGCCAGCAGACAGGGGCCGAACACCGGGGAGCTGTTTTTT; D gene: TRBD1; J gene: TRBJ2-2; V gene: TRBV10-1; clone size: NA
CDR3 protein: CASSSRVRGEKLFF; CDR3 DNA: TGTGCCAGCTCATCCAGGGTCAGGGGTGAAAAACTGTTTTTT; D gene: NA; J gene: TRBJ1-4; V gene: TRBV18; clone size: NA
CDR3 protein: CASSQFQNSPLHF; CDR3 DNA: TGTGCCAGCAGCCAATTCCAGAATTCACCCCTCCACTTT; D gene: NA; J gene: TRBJ1-6; V gene: TRBV3-1/TRBV3-2; clone size: NA
CDR3 protein: CASSSGLMRPQHF; CDR3 DNA: TGTGCCAGCAGTTCCGGACTCATGCGGCCCCAGCATTTT; D gene: NA; J gene: TRBJ1-5; V gene: TRBV27; clone size: NA
CDR3 protein: CASSSTWTITQYF; CDR3 DNA: TGTGCCAGTAGTTCCACCTGGACTATCACCCAGTACTTC; D gene: NA; J gene: TRBJ2-5; V gene: TRBV19; clone size: NA
CDR3 protein: CASSLATSMNTEAFF; CDR3 DNA: TGTGCCAGCAGCTTAGCGACTTCGATGAACACTGAAGCTTTCTTT; D gene: NA; J gene: TRBJ1-1; V gene: TRBV7-2; clone size: NA
CDR3 protein: CASSAWGQSVYGYTF; CDR3 DNA: TGTGCCAGCAGCGCCTGGGGGCAGTCCGTCTATGGCTACACCTTC; D gene: NA; J gene: TRBJ1-2; V gene: TRBV13; clone size: NA
CDR3 protein: CASSRIGQGGNTGELFF; CDR3 DNA: TGCGCCAGCAGCCGGATAGGACAGGGAGGGAACACCGGGGAGCTGTTTTTT; D gene: TRBD1; J gene: TRBJ2-2; V gene: TRBV5-1; clone size: once
CDR3 protein: CASSFTSGGDYEQFF; CDR3 DNA: TGTGCCAGCAGCTTCACTAGCGGGGGGGATTATGAGCAGTTCTTC; D gene: TRBD2; J gene: TRBJ2-1; V gene: TRBV11-2; clone size: NA
CDR3 protein: CASSLRPSTSYGYTF; CDR3 DNA: TGTGCCAGCAGCTTACGCCCGAGCACTAGTTATGGCTACACCTTC; D gene: NA; J gene: TRBJ1-2; V gene: TRBV5-4; clone size: NA
CDR3 protein: CASNRDRIANYGYTF; CDR3 DNA: TGTGCCAGCAATAGAGACAGGATAGCTAACTATGGCTACACCTTC; D gene: NA; J gene: TRBJ1-2; V gene: TRBV2; clone size: NA
CDR3 protein: CASSPLAGGPNEQFF; CDR3 DNA: TGTGCCAGCAGCCCTCTAGCGGGGGGCCCCAATGAGCAGTTCTTC; D gene: TRBD2; J gene: TRBJ2-1; V gene: TRBV9; clone size: NA
CDR3 protein: CASSEGWGQGYGYTF; CDR3 DNA: TGTGCCAGCAGCGAGGGGTGGGGGCAGGGCTATGGCTACACCTTC; D gene: NA; J gene: TRBJ1-2; V gene: TRBV7-2; clone size: NA
CDR3 protein: CATSRDSSDTQYF; CDR3 DNA: TGTGCCACCAGCAGAGATTCCTCAGATACGCAGTATTTT; D gene: NA; J gene: TRBJ2-3; V gene: TRBV15; clone size: NA
CDR3 protein: CASRRGNTNEKLFF; CDR3 DNA: TGCGCCAGCAGGAGGGGGAACACTAATGAAAAACTGTTTTTT; D gene: NA; J gene: TRBJ1-4; V gene: TRBV10-2; clone size: once